The present TCR beta chain was sequenced within a study of T cells in Graves' hyperthyroidism and ophthalmopathy. TCR beta CDR3 sequences were amplified from RNA transcripts. The TCR CDR3 was amplified in a first-round RT-PCR using the HTBI primer set. TCRdb itself ran the multiplex PCR reads through MiXCR, one entry per CDR3 protein. Of 550,000 to 800,000 distinct CDR3 sequences listed, 17% were seen once; the top ten hold roughly a sixth. The V end was cut by 2 bases, the J end by 7 bases, with 16 bases between. CDR3 length equals 14 residues. The germline V gene has CDR1 SGHRS and CDR2 YFSETQ. This clonotype was sampled from a man between 50 and 59 years old with Graves' hyperthyroidism. Material: blood. The rearrangement uses TRBV5-1 and TRBJ2-7; D not resolved. CDR3 bases: TGCGCCAGCAGCTTTTCTACGGTAGTGGGTGAGCAGTACTTC. Protein product: CASSFSTVVGEQYF.